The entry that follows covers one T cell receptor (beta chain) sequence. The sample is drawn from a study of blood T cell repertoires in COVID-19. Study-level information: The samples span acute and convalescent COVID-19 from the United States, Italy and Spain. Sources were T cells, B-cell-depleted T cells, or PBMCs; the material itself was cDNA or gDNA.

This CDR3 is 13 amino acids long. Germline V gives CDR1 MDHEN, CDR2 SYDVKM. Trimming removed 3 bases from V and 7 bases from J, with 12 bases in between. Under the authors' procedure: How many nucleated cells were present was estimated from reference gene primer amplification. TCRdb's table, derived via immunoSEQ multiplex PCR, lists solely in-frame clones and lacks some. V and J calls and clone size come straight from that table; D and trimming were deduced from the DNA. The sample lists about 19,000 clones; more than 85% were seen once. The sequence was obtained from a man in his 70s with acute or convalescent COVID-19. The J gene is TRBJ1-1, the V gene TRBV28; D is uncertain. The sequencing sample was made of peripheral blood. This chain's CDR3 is CASSFSARGEAFF. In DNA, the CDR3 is TGTGCCAGCAGTTTCTCGGCCCGGGGTGAAGCTTTCTTT.